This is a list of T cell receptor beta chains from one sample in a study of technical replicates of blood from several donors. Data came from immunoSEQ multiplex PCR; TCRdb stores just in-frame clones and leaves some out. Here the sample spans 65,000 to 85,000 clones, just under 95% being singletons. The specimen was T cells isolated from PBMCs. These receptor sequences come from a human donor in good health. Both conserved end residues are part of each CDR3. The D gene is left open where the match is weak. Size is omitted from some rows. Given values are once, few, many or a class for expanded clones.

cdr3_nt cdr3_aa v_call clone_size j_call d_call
TGTGCCAGCGAGAGACAGGGAAGCACTGAAGCTTTCTTT CASERQGSTEAFF TRBV28 NA TRBJ1-1 TRBD1
TGTGCCAGCAGTGAACAGGGGGCCGGGGAGCTGTTTTTT CASSEQGAGELFF TRBV2 NA TRBJ2-2 TRBD1
TGTGCCAGCAGCCCTATGACAGGGCCCCCCTGGGAGCAGTACTTC CASSPMTGPPWEQYF TRBV5-6 NA TRBJ2-7 TRBD1
TGCAGCGTTGTACTAGCGGGATTTTACAATGAGCAGTTCTTC CSVVLAGFYNEQFF TRBV29-1 NA TRBJ2-1 TRBD2
TGTGCCAGCAGCTCCGGGCAGGGGTGGACTGAAGCTTTCTTT CASSSGQGWTEAFF TRBV2 NA TRBJ1-1 NA
TGTGCCAGCAGCTTAGAAGGCGGGAGTTACAATGAGCAGTTCTTC CASSLEGGSYNEQFF TRBV7-2 NA TRBJ2-1 TRBD2
TGTGCCAGCAGTCCTAGCGGGAGCGGCGGGGAGACCCAGTACTTC CASSPSGSGGETQYF TRBV27 NA TRBJ2-5 TRBD2
TGCGCCAGCAGCCACCGGACAGGGGCAGATACGCAGTATTTT CASSHRTGADTQYF TRBV4-3 NA TRBJ2-3 TRBD1
TGTGCCAGCAGTTTAGGTTCAGGGGCTGGCGAGCAGTACTTC CASSLGSGAGEQYF TRBV27 NA TRBJ2-7 NA
TGTGCCTGGAGTGGGGGTGGGTGGACCGGGACTAGCAATGAGCAGTTCTTC CAWSGGGWTGTSNEQFF TRBV30 few TRBJ2-1 TRBD2
TGTGCCAGCAGCTCGACTAACGAGGTCCCCTACGAGCAGTACTTC CASSSTNEVPYEQYF TRBV5-6 few TRBJ2-7 NA
TGTGCCTGGAGTGGGGGACAACCAGATCAGCCCCAGCATTTT CAWSGGQPDQPQHF TRBV30 NA TRBJ1-5 NA
TGTGCCAGCAGTTCTGAGGGTTTTTGGTACGAGCAGTACTTC CASSSEGFWYEQYF TRBV27 NA TRBJ2-7 NA
TGTGCCAGCAGTTACCCCTCGACAGGGTGGATTAGCTACACCTTC CASSYPSTGWISYTF TRBV6-7 NA TRBJ1-2 TRBD1
TGCAGCGTCGCAACAGGGCCGGGGCAGTACTTC CSVATGPGQYF TRBV29-1 NA TRBJ2-7 NA
TGCAGCGTTGATATAGGTGGGGGCGACGAGCAGTACTTC CSVDIGGGDEQYF TRBV29-1 NA TRBJ2-7 NA
TGTGCCAGCAGCCCATGGGACAGGGGAGAAGCTTTCTTT CASSPWDRGEAFF TRBV5-6 NA TRBJ1-1 TRBD1
TGTGCCAGCGGGGGGTTCGAGCAGTACTTC CASGGFEQYF TRBV25-1 NA TRBJ2-7 NA
TGTGCCAGCAGCCCAAGGGGGGGGACAGGGTACGAGACCCAGTACTTC CASSPRGGTGYETQYF TRBV9 NA TRBJ2-5 TRBD1
TGTGCCAGCAGCTTAGGTGCAGTGGCGGGAGGGCCTTCAGATACGCAGTATTTT CASSLGAVAGGPSDTQYF TRBV7-6 NA TRBJ2-3 TRBD2
TGTGCCAGCAGGGCCCCAGACTATGGCTACACCTTC CASRAPDYGYTF TRBV6-1 few TRBJ1-2 NA
TGTGCCAGCAGCCCCACCGCGGTGTACGAGCAGTACTTC CASSPTAVYEQYF TRBV9 few TRBJ2-7 NA
TGTGCCACCCTTAAGGGGAGGACTGAAGCTTTCTTT CATLKGRTEAFF TRBV6-5 NA TRBJ1-1 NA
TGCGCCAGCAGCACCGAACCCGGGACAGGGATTACCGGGGAGCTGTTTTTT CASSTEPGTGITGELFF TRBV4-3 NA TRBJ2-2 TRBD1
TGTGCCAGCAGTGAATTGATAAAGGGGGCAGGGGAAGCTTTCTTT CASSELIKGAGEAFF TRBV25-1 NA TRBJ1-1 TRBD1
TGTGCCAGCAGTGAAAGGAGTAGGGGGTCCACTGAAGCTTTCTTT CASSERSRGSTEAFF TRBV25-1 NA TRBJ1-1 NA
TGTGCCAGCAGTCCTCCCGCGGTCCGGGTCGGCTACACCTTC CASSPPAVRVGYTF TRBV28 once TRBJ1-2 NA
TGTGCCAGCAGACGCCGGGACAGAAACAATGAGCAGTTCTTC CASRRRDRNNEQFF TRBV7-9 NA TRBJ2-1 TRBD1
TGTGCCAGCAGTCCAGGGGACCCCCGGACAGGGAGAACCGGGGAGCTGTTTTTT CASSPGDPRTGRTGELFF TRBV28 NA TRBJ2-2 TRBD1
TGTGCCAGCAGGGGGGACAGGGGGGACTATGGCTACACCTTC CASRGDRGDYGYTF TRBV27 NA TRBJ1-2 TRBD1
TGTGCCAGCAGTTATGAGGCGGGAGGGCCGAGGGAGCAGTACTTC CASSYEAGGPREQYF TRBV27 NA TRBJ2-7 TRBD2
TGTGCCAGCAGCTTTCAGACTAGCGCGGACACCGGGGAGCTGTTTTTT CASSFQTSADTGELFF TRBV7-6 NA TRBJ2-2 TRBD2
TGTGCCAGCAGTTTGACAGGGGGCACTGAAGCTTTCTTT CASSLTGGTEAFF TRBV27 NA TRBJ1-1 TRBD1
TGTGCCAGCAGCCAAGAGCCTAGGACTAGCGGGAGCTATGAGCAGTTCTTC CASSQEPRTSGSYEQFF TRBV4-2 NA TRBJ2-1 TRBD2
TGTGCCAGCAGTTTGCTAACGGGGATTTATATGAACACTGAAGCTTTCTTT CASSLLTGIYMNTEAFF TRBV28 NA TRBJ1-1 NA
TGTGCCAGCAGCTCCGGGACAGGGGGCTTTGAAGCTTTCTTT CASSSGTGGFEAFF TRBV7-9 NA TRBJ1-1 TRBD1
TGTGCCTGGAGTCTGGGGACTAGCGGCACCTACGAGCAGTACTTC CAWSLGTSGTYEQYF TRBV30 NA TRBJ2-7 TRBD2
TGTGCTAGTGGCCAGGGATTGAACAATGAGCAGTTCTTC CASGQGLNNEQFF TRBV12-5 NA TRBJ2-1 NA
TGTGCCAGCAGTTACTCGACGGGAGGGCAGCCCCAGCATTTT CASSYSTGGQPQHF TRBV6-5 once TRBJ1-5 NA
TGTGCCAGCAGCGCCTCGGGACAGAACTATGGCTACACCTTC CASSASGQNYGYTF TRBV9 NA TRBJ1-2 TRBD1
TGTGCCAGCAGCGTTTTAGACTCCTACGAGCAGTACTTC CASSVLDSYEQYF TRBV5-6 NA TRBJ2-7 NA
TGCAGCGCCCAGACTAGTTCGCCGAACACCGGGGAGCTGTTTTTT CSAQTSSPNTGELFF TRBV29-1 NA TRBJ2-2 NA
TGCAGCGCACAGGGGGATACCCAGTACTTC CSAQGDTQYF TRBV29-1 NA TRBJ2-5 TRBD1
TGTGCCAGCAGCGTAGGGGGAACTAGCGGGGGGTACAATGAGCAGTTCTTC CASSVGGTSGGYNEQFF TRBV9 NA TRBJ2-1 TRBD2
TGTGCCAGCAGTTATCTAGGAGAGACCCAGTACTTC CASSYLGETQYF TRBV27 NA TRBJ2-5 NA